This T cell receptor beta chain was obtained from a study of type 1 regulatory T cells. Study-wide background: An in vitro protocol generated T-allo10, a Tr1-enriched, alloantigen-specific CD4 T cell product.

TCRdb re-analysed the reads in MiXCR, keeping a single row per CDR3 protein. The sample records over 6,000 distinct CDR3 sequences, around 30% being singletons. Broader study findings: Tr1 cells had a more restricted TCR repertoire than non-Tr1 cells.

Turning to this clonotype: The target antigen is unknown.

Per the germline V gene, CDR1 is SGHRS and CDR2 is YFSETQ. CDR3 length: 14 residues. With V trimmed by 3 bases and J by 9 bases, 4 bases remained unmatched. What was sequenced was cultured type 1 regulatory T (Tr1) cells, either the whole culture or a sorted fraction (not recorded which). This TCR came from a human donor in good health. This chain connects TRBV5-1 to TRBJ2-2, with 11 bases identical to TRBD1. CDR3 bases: TGCGCCAGCAGCTCCGGACAGGGGGCACGGGAGCTGTTTTTT. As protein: CASSSGQGARELFF.